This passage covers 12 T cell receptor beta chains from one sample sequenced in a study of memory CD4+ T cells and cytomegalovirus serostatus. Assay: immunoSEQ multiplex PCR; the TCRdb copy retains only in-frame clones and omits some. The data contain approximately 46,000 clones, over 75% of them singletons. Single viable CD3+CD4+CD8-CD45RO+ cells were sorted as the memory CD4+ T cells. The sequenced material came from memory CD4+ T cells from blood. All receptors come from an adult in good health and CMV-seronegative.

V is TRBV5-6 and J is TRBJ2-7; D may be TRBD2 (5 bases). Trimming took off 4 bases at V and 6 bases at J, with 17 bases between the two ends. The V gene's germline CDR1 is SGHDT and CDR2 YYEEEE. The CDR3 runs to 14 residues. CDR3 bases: TGTGCCAGCAGCGTACGGTACAGCGGATCCGAGCAGTACTTC. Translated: CASSVRYSGSEQYF.

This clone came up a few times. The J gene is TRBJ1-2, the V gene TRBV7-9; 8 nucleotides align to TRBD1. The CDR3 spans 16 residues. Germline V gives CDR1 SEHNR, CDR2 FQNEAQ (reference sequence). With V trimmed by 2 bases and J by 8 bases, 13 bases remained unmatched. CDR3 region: CASSLNPGGPVGGYTF. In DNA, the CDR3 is TGTGCCAGCAGCTTAAACCCAGGGGGCCCCGTGGGGGGCTACACCTTC.

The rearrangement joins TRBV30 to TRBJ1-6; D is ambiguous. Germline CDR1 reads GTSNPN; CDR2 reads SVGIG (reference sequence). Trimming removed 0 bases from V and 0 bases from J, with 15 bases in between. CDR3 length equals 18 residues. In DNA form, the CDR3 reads TGTGCCTGGAGTGTACTACGGACGGTGAGCTCCTATAATTCACCCCTCCACTTT. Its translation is CAWSVLRTVSSYNSPLHF. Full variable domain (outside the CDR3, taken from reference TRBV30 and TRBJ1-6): SQTIHQWPATLVQPVGSPLSLECTVEGTSNPNLYWYRQAAGRGLQLLFYSVGIGQISSEVPQNLSASRPQDRQFILSSKKLLLSDSGFYLCAWSVLRTVSSYNSPLHFGNGTRLTVT.

The CDR3: CASSPEGQNTEAFF. In nucleotides, the CDR3 is TGCGCCAGCAGCCCCGAGGGACAGAACACTGAAGCTTTCTTT. This chain uses TRBV5-1 with TRBJ1-1; perhaps TRBD1 as D (6 bases). From germline, CDR1 is SGHRS and CDR2 YFSETQ. This CDR3 spans 14 amino acids. V shed 4 bases and J shed 1 base, with 11 bases lying between them.

The CDR3 protein is CASSLLNDEQYF. CDR3 nucleotide sequence: TGCGCCAGCAGCTTGCTTAACGACGAGCAGTACTTC. J is TRBJ2-7 and V is TRBV5-1; D uncertain. V was cut by 1 base and J by 5 bases, with 7 bases left in between. The CDR3 contains 12 residues. CDR1 SGHRS and CDR2 YFSETQ come from the germline V gene.

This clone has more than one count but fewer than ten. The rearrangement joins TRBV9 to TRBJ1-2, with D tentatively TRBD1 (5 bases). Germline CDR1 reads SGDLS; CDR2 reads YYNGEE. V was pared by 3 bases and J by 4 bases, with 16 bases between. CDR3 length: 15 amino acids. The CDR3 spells CASSESPGRGYGYTF. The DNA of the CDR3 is TGTGCCAGCAGCGAGAGCCCGGGTAGGGGCTATGGCTACACCTTC.

CDR3 protein: CASRARSGGPYEQYF. The DNA of the CDR3 is TGTGCCAGCAGGGCGAGATCGGGGGGGCCCTACGAGCAGTACTTC. The V and J genes are TRBV2 and TRBJ2-7; 8 nucleotides agree with TRBD2. Losses at the gene ends were 6 bases for V and 2 bases for J; bases not matched to a gene: 9. This CDR3 contains 15 residues. Germline V gives CDR1 SNHLY, CDR2 FYNNEI.

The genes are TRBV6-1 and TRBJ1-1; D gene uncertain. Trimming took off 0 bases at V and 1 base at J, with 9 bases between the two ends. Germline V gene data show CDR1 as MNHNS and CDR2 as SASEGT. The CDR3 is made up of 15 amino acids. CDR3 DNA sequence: TGTGCCAGCAGTGAAGCGCTTGGAGGGAACACTGAAGCTTTCTTT. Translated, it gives CASSEALGGNTEAFF.

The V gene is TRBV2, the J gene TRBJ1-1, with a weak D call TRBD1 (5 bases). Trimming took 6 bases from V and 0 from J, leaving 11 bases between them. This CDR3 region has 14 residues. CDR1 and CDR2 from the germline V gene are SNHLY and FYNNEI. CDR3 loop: CASSPTEMNTEAFF. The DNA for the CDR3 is TGTGCCAGCAGCCCGACAGAGATGAACACTGAAGCTTTCTTT.

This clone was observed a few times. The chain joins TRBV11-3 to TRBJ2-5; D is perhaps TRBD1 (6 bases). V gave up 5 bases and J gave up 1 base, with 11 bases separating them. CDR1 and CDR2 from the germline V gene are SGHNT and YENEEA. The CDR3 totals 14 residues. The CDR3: CASSLRGGQETQYF. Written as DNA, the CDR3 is TGTGCCAGCAGCCTACGAGGGGGCCAAGAGACCCAGTACTTC.

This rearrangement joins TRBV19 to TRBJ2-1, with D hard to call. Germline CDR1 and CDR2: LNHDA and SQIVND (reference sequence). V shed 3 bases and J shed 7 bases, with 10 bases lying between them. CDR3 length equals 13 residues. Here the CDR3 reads CASSIPFGNEQFF. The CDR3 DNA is TGTGCCAGTAGTATCCCGTTCGGAAATGAGCAGTTCTTC.

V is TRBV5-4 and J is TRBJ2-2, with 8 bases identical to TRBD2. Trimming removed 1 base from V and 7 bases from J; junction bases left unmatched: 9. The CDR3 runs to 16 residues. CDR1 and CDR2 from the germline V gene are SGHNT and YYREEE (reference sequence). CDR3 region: CASSLLAGPAGGELFF. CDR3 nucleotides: TGTGCCAGCAGCTTGCTAGCGGGCCCGGCGGGCGGGGAGCTGTTTTTT. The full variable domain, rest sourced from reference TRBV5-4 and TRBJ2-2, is ETGVTQSPTHLIKTRGQQVTLRCSSQSGHNTVSWYQQALGQGPQFIFQYYREEENGRGNFPPRFSGLQFPNYSSELNVNALELDDSALYLCASSLLAGPAGGELFFGEGSRLTVL.